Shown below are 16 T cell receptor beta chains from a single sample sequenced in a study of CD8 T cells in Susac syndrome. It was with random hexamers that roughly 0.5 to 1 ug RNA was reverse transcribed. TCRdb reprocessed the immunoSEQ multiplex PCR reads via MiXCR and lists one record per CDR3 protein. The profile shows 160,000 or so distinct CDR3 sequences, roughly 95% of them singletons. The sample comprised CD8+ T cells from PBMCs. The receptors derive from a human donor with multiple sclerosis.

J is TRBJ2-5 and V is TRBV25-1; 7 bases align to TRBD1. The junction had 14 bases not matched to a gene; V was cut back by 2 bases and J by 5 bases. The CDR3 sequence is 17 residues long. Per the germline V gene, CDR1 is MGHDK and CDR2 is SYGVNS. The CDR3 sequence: CASSEPIQGTLRETQYF. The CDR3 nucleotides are TGTGCCAGCAGTGAACCCATACAGGGGACCCTTCGGGAGACCCAGTACTTC.

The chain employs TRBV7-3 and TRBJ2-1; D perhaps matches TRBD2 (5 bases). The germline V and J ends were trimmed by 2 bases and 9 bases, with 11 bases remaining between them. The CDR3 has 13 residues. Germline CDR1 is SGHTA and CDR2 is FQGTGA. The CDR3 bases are TGTGCCAGCAGCTTAGGACTCTCGGGTGAGCAGTTCTTC. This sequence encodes CASSLGLSGEQFF.

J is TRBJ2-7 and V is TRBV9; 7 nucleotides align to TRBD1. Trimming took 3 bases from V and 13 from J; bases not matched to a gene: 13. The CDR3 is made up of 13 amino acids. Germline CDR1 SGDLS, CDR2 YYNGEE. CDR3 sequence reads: CASSETPGQKLYF. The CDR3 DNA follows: TGTGCCAGCAGCGAGACCCCGGGACAGAAGCTATACTTC.

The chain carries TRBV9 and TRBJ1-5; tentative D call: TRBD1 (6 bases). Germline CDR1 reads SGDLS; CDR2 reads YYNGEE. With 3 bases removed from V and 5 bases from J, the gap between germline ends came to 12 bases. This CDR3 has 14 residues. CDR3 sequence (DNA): TGTGCCAGCAGCGGCCAGGGGTCAGATCAGCCCCAGCATTTT. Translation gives CASSGQGSDQPQHF.

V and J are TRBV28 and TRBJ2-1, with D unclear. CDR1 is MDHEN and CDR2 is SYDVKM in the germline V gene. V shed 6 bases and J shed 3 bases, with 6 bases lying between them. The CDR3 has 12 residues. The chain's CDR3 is CASRAFYNEQFF. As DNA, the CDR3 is TGTGCCAGCAGGGCATTCTACAATGAGCAGTTCTTC.

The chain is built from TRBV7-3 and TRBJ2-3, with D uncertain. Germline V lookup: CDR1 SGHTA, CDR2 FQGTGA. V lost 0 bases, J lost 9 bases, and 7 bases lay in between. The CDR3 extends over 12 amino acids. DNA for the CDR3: TGTGCCAGCAGCTTAACGCTGGGGACGCAGTATTTT. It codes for CASSLTLGTQYF.

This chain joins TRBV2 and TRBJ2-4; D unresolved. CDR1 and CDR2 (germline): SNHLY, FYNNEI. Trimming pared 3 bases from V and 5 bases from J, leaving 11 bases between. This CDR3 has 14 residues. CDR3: CASSDSVLENIQYF. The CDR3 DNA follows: TGTGCCAGCAGTGATTCCGTGTTGGAAAACATTCAGTACTTC.

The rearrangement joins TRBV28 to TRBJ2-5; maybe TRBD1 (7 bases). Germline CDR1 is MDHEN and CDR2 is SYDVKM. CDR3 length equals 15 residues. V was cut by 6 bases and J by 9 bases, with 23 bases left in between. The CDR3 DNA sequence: TGTGCCAGCAGCCCCAGGACAGGAGTATGGGGGGCCCAGTACTTC. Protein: CASSPRTGVWGAQYF.

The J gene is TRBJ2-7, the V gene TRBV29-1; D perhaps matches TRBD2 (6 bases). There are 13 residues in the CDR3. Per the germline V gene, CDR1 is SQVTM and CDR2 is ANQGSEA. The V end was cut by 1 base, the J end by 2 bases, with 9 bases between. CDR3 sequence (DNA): TGCAGCGTTGAAGTGGAGGGTCCCTACGAGCAGTACTTC. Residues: CSVEVEGPYEQYF.

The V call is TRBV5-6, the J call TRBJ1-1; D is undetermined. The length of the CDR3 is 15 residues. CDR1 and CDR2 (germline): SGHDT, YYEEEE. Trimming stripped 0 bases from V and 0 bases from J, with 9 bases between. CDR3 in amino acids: CASSLEGLMNTEAFF. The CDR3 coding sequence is TGTGCCAGCAGCTTGGAAGGCCTCATGAACACTGAAGCTTTCTTT.

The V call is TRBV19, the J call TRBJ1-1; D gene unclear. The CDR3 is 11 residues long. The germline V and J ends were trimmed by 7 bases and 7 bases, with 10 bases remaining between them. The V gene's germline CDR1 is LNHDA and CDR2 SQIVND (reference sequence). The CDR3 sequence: CASTYGVEAFF. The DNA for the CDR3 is TGTGCCAGTACGTACGGGGTTGAAGCTTTCTTT.

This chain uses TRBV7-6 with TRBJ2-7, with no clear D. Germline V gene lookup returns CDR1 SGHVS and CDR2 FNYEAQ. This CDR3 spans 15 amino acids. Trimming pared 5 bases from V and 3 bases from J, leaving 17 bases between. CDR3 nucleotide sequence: TGTGCCAGCAGCACGGGTCCTGGCCACCTCTACGAGCAGTACTTC. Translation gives CASSTGPGHLYEQYF.

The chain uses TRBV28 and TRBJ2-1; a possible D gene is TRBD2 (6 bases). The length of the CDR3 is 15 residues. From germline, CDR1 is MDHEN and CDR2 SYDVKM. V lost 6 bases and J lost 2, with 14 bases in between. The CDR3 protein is CASSPIGEAYNEQFF. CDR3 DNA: TGTGCCAGCAGCCCGATTGGGGAGGCCTACAATGAGCAGTTCTTC.

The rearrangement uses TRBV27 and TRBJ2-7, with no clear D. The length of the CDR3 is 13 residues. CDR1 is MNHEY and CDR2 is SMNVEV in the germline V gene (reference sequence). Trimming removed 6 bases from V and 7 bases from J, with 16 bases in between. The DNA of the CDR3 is TGTGCCAGCAGCCGGAGAGTAGGAAGGGAGCAGTACTTC. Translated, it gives CASSRRVGREQYF.

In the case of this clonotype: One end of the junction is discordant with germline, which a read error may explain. This chain's CDR3 is CASSVDSGRSSEQYF. CDR3 in DNA: TGTGCCAGCAGCGTCGATAGCGGGAGGTCCTCCGAGCAGTACTTC. The J gene is TRBJ2-7, the V gene TRBV9; 10 bases match TRBD2. CDR1 SGDLS and CDR2 YYNGEE come from the germline V gene. This CDR3 contains 15 residues.

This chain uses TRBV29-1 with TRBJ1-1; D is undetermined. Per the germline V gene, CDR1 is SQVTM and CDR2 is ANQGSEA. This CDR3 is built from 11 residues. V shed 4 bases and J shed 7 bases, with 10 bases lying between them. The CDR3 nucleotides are TGCAGCGTTGGGGCAGGCCTTGAAGCTTTCTTT. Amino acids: CSVGAGLEAFF.